This entry describes one TCR beta chain. Its specificity is unknown. Profiled with immunoSEQ multiplex PCR; TCRdb holds only in-frame clones, not every one. Of millions of clones in the sample, approximately 94% were seen once. The data are from a study of shared clonotypes between healthy human individuals. Across the whole study: Aged 18 to 49, the donors were a couple of women and three men.

CD45RO negativity and positive selection for CCR7 defined naive CD8 cells, a population that excluded terminally differentiated effector memory CD45RA+ cells. Germline V lookup: CDR1 SEHNR, CDR2 FQNEAQ (reference sequence). The CDR3 totals 16 residues. With V trimmed by 3 bases and J by 0 bases, 5 bases remained unmatched. General study findings and limits: When compared with the clonotypes that were shared by all four sorted-subset donors, the non-shared clonotypes turned out to have lower generation probabilities.

The chain uses TRBV7-9 and TRBJ2-3; TRBD2 matches 8 bases. The receptor was derived from a man aged 18 to 30 in good health. Material: naive CD8+ T cells sorted from blood. CDR3 sequence (DNA): TGTGCCAGCAGCTTCCTACTAGCGGCTAGCACAGATACGCAGTATTTT. This gives the protein CASSFLLAASTDTQYF.